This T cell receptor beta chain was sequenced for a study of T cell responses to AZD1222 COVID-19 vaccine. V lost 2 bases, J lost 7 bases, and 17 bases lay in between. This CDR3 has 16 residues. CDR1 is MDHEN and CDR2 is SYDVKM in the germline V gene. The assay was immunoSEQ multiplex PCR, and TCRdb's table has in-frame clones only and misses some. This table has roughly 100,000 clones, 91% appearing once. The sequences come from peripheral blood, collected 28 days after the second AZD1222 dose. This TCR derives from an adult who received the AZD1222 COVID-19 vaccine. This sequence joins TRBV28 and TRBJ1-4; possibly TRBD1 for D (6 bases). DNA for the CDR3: TGTGCCAGCAGTTTAATAATCGGGGGGCCGAGTGAAAAACTGTTTTTT. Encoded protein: CASSLIIGGPSEKLFF.